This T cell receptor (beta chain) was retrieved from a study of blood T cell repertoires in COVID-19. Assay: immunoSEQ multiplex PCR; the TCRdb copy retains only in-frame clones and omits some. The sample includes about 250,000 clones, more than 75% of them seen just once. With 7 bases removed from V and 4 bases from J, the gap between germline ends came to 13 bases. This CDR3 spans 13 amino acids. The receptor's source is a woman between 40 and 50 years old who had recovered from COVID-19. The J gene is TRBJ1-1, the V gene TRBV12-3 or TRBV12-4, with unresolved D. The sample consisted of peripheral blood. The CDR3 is CASTPAGFTEAFF. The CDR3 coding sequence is TGTGCCAGCACCCCCGCGGGATTCACTGAAGCTTTCTTT.